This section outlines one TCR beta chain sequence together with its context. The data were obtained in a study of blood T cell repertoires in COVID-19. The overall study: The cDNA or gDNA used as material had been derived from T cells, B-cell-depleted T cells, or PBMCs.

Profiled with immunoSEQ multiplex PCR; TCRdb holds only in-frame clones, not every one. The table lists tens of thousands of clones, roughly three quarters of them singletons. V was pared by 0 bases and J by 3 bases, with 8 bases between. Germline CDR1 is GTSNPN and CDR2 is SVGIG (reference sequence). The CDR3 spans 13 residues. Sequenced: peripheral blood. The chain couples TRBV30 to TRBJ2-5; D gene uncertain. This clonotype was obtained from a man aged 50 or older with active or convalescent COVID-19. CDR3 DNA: TGTGCCTGGAGTGTACCGGGTGAAGAGACCCAGTACTTC. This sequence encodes CAWSVPGEETQYF.